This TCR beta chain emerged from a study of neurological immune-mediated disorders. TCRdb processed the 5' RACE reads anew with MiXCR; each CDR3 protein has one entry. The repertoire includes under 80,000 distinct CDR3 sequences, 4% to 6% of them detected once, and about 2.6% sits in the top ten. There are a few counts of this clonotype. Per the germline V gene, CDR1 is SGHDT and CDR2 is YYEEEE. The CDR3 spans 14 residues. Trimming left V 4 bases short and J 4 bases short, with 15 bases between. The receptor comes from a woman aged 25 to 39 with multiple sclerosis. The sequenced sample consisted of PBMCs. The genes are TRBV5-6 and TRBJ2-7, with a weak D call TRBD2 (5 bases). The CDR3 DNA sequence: TGTGCCAGCAGCCGCCCGGGTCAGCGGTACGAGCAGTACTTC. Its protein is CASSRPGQRYEQYF.